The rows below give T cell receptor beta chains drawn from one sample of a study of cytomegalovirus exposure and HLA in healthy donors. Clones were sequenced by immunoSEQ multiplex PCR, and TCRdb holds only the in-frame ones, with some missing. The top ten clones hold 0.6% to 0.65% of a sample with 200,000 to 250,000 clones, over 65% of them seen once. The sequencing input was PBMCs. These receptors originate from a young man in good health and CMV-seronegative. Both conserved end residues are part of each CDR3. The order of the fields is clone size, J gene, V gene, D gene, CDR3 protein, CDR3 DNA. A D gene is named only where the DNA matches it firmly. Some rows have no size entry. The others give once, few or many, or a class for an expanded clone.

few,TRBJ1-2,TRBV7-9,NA,CASSYAENYGYTF,TGTGCCAGCAGCTACGCGGAAAACTATGGCTACACCTTC
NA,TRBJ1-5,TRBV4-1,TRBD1,CASSQGQGLIDQPQHF,TGCGCCAGCAGCCAGGGACAGGGTTTAATCGATCAGCCCCAGCATTTT
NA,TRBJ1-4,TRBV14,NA,CASSHIAGGRNEKLFF,TGTGCCAGCAGCCATATAGCCGGGGGGCGAAATGAAAAACTGTTTTTT
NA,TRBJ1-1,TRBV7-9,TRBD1,CASSTTGGTEAFF,TGTGCCAGCAGCACCACAGGGGGCACTGAAGCTTTCTTT
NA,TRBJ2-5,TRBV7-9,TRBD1,CASSRMDRGRETQYF,TGTGCCAGCAGCCGAATGGACAGGGGGCGAGAGACCCAGTACTTC
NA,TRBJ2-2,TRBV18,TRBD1,CASSPRDRVDTGELFF,TGTGCCAGCTCACCGAGGGACAGGGTGGACACCGGGGAGCTGTTTTTT
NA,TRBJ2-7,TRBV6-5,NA,CASSYQGGSYEQYF,TGTGCCAGCAGTTACCAAGGCGGCTCCTACGAGCAGTACTTC
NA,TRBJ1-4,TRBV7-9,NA,CASSLDGKLFF,TGTGCCAGCAGCTTAGACGGAAAACTGTTTTTT
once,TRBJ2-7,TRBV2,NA,CASSAQGFHEQYF,TGTGCCAGCAGTGCCCAGGGTTTCCACGAGCAGTACTTC
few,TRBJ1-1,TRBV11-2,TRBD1,CASSPRGDSGNTEAFF,TGTGCCAGCAGCCCCAGGGGGGATTCGGGGAACACTGAAGCTTTCTTT
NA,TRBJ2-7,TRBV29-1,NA,CSVEDQARYSEQYF,TGCAGCGTTGAAGATCAGGCCAGATACAGCGAGCAGTACTTC
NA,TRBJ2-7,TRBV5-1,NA,CASNGQPNDEQYF,TGCGCCAGCAACGGACAGCCGAACGACGAGCAGTACTTC
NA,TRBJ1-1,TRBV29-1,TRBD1,CSADRGLNTEAFF,TGCAGCGCAGACAGGGGGCTGAACACTGAAGCTTTCTTT
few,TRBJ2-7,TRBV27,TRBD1,CASCPRQGHEQYF,TGTGCCAGCTGCCCAAGACAGGGTCACGAGCAGTACTTC
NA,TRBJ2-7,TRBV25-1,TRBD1,CASRAAAGGRYEQYF,TGTGCCAGCAGAGCTGCTGCAGGGGGCAGATACGAGCAGTACTTC
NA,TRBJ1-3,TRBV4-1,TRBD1,CASSRDETGGNTIYF,TGCGCCAGCAGCCGAGACGAGACAGGGGGAAACACCATATATTTT
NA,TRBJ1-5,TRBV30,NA,CAWSLGQAGNQPQHF,TGTGCCTGGAGCTTGGGACAAGCGGGGAATCAGCCCCAGCATTTT
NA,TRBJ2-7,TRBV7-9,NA,CASSLVGFGHNYEQYF,TGTGCCAGCAGCTTAGTCGGGTTCGGCCATAACTACGAGCAGTACTTC
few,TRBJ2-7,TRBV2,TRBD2,CASSEVARGGSGEQYF,TGTGCCAGCAGTGAAGTTGCTCGCGGGGGGTCTGGCGAGCAGTACTTC
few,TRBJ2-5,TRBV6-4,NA,CASSDSATEPQYF,TGTGCCAGCAGTGACTCTGCGACGGAGCCCCAGTACTTC
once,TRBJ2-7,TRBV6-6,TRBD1,CASTVGTAYEQYF,TGTGCCAGCACCGTTGGGACAGCCTACGAGCAGTACTTC
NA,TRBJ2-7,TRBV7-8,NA,CASSLSEAASYEQYF,TGTGCCAGCAGCCTGTCGGAAGCGGCCTCCTACGAGCAGTACTTC
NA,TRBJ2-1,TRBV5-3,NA,CARSSKLDLYNEQFF,TGTGCCAGAAGCTCAAAACTAGATTTGTACAATGAGCAGTTCTTC
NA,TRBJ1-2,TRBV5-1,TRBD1,CASSGSNTGGGYTF,TGCGCCAGCAGCGGGAGCAATACAGGGGGTGGCTACACCTTC
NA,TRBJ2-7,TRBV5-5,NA,CASGSEGF,TGTGCCAGCGGAAGTGAGGGATTC
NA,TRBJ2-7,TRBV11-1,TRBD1,CASSQDRGLAYEQYF,TGTGCCAGCAGCCAAGACAGGGGATTGGCCTACGAGCAGTACTTC
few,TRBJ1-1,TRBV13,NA,CASSLPVRGNTEAFF,TGTGCCAGCAGCTTACCGGTCAGGGGGAACACTGAAGCTTTCTTT
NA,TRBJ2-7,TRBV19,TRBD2,CASSIGLASEQYF,TGTGCCAGTAGTATTGGACTAGCTAGCGAGCAGTACTTC
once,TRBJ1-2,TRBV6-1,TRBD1,CASSESLGTGYGYTF,TGTGCCAGCAGTGAGAGTCTGGGGACAGGGTATGGCTACACCTTC
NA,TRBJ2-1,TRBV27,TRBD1,CASSLGTGTYNEQFF,TGTGCCAGCAGTCTAGGGACAGGGACCTACAATGAGCAGTTCTTC
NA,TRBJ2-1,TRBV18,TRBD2,CASSGGTSLYNEQFF,TGTGCCAGCTCGGGTGGGACTAGCCTTTACAATGAGCAGTTCTTC
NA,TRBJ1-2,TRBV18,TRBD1,CASSPLGQGTNYGYTF,TGTGCCAGCTCACCTTTAGGACAGGGAACCAACTATGGCTACACCTTC
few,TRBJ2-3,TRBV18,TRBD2,CASSPFGTSGSTDTQYF,TGTGCCAGCTCACCTTTCGGGACTAGCGGCAGCACAGATACGCAGTATTTT
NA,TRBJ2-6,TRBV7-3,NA,CASTPSGTSGANVLTF,TGTGCCAGCACCCCCTCGGGGACTTCGGGGGCCAACGTCCTGACTTTC
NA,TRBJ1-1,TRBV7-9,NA,CASSFNMNTEAFF,TGTGCCAGCAGCTTTAACATGAACACTGAAGCTTTCTTT
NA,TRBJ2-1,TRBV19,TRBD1,CASSIIRGHEQFF,TGTGCCAGTAGTATAATCAGGGGGCATGAGCAGTTCTTC
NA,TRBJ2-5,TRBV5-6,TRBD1,CASSLPGQLLQETQYF,TGTGCCAGCAGCTTGCCGGGACAGCTACTCCAAGAGACCCAGTACTTC
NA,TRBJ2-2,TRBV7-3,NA,CASSLSGGPNGELFF,TGTGCCAGCAGCTTATCAGGGGGGCCTAACGGGGAGCTGTTTTTT
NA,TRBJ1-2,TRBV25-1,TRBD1,CASTGTANYGYTF,TGTGCCTCAACGGGGACAGCAAACTATGGCTACACCTTC
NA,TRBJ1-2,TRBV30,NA,CAWSVQQGYGYTF,TGTGCCTGGAGTGTACAACAGGGCTATGGCTACACCTTC